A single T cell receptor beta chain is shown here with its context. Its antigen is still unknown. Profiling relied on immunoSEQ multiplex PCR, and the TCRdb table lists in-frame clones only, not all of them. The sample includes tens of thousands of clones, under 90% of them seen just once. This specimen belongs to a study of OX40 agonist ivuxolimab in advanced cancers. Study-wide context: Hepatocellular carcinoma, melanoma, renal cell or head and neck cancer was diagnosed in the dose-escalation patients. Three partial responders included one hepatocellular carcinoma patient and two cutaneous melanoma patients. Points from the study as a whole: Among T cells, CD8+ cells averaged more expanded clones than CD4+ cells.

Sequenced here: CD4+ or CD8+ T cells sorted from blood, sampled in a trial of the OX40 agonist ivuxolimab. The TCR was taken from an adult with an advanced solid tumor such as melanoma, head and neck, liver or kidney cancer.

Written as DNA, the CDR3 is TGTGCCAGCCTGGGGTGGAGGGGCGACCCAGATACGCAGTATTTT. This sequence encodes CASLGWRGDPDTQYF. The rearrangement links TRBV7-9 to TRBJ2-3; D perhaps matches TRBD2 (6 bases). CDR3 length: 15 residues. The ends were cut back, 8 bases at V and 4 bases at J, with 19 bases in the middle. The V gene's germline CDR1 is SEHNR and CDR2 FQNEAQ (reference sequence).